This TCR beta chain was recorded in a study of shared clonotypes between healthy human individuals. This clone was counted once. This table comes from immunoSEQ multiplex PCR, and its TCRdb copy is limited to in-frame clones, with some not included. The sample yields about 2.4 million clones, 93% seen once. The sequenced sample consisted of naive CD4+ T cells from PBMCs. Subset here: CD45RA+ positively selected. This TCR was recovered from a man younger than 35 in good health. Some clones in this sample may be carry-over from other donors' samples.

The CDR3, as DNA: TGTGCCAGCGGGCCGGGATCGATGACAGATACGCAGTATTTT. Its translation: CASGPGSMTDTQYF. V and J are TRBV7-3 and TRBJ2-3, with D possibly matching TRBD2 (5 bases). This CDR3 contains 14 residues. Trimming took 8 bases from V and 3 from J, leaving 15 bases between them. Germline CDR1 reads SGHTA; CDR2 reads FQGTGA.